This T cell receptor (beta chain) was sequenced in a study of patients and donors after allogeneic stem cell transplantation. TCRdb redid the calling of the RT-PCR reads with MiXCR, one entry per CDR3 protein. Of some 31,000 distinct CDR3 sequences in the sample, 30% to 40% were seen once. V was shortened by 7 bases and J by 7 bases, with 8 bases between the two germline ends. The CDR3 is 10 residues long. CDR1 is SQVTM and CDR2 is ANQGSEA in the germline V gene. This clonotype was picked up a small number of times. Sequenced input: blood, either unsorted or a sorted T cell fraction (not recorded which). The sequence was obtained from a human donor who was either an allogeneic HSCT recipient or a stem cell or donor lymphocyte infusion donor (not recorded which). It is not recorded whose cells these are; they may come from a transplant donor. The rearrangement joins TRBV29-1 to TRBJ2-1; D gene uncertain. The CDR3 spells CSAWWNEQFF. The CDR3 nucleotides are TGCAGCGCGTGGTGGAATGAGCAGTTCTTC.